This T cell receptor (beta chain) was recorded in a study of chemoradiotherapy in HPV16-positive cancers. Generated by immunoSEQ multiplex PCR, the TCRdb table keeps only in-frame clones and is missing some. Here the sample spans some 31,000 clones, approximately 90% being singletons. There are 11 residues in the CDR3. Per the germline V gene, CDR1 is MNHEY and CDR2 is SMNVEV (reference sequence). V lost 5 bases, J lost 3 bases, and 5 bases lay in between. This chain joins TRBV27 and TRBJ2-7; D unclear. The specimen comprised blood, sampled from a patient who underwent chemoradiotherapy. The sequence was obtained from a human donor with HPV-associated anogenital cancer. The CDR3 DNA follows: TGTGCCAGCAGTGGTGGCTACGAGCAGTACTTC. Translation: CASSGGYEQYF.